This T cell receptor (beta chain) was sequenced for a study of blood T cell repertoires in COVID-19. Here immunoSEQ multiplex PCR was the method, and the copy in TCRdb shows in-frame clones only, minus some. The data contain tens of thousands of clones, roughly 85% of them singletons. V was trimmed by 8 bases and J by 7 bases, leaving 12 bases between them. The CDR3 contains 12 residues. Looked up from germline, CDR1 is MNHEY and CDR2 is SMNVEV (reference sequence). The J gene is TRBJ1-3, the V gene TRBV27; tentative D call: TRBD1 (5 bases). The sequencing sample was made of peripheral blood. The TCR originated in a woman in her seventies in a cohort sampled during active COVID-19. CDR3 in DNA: TGTGCCAGCGGCAGGGTGGCGAACACCATATATTTT. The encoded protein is CASGRVANTIYF.